This T cell receptor beta chain appears in the sequencing data of a study of blood T cells in healthy people across ages. In germline, CDR1 is SGHTA, CDR2 FQGNSA. The CDR3 contains 16 residues. V lost 4 bases to trimming and J lost 0 bases, with 14 bases between them. Donation came from healthy Caucasian individuals in Russia who were aged roughly 6 to 95. Each donor supplied ten milliliters of peripheral blood. Primers used in a second PCR of roughly 7 to 12 cycles were a sample-barcoded 5' primer and a J-beta primer mix. Carrying 12 random nucleotides, a template-switch adaptor labeled each individual cDNA molecule. TCRdb used MiXCR to reprocess the 5' RACE reads, holding one entry per CDR3 protein. The data contain approximately 1,700,000 distinct CDR3 sequences, approximately 39% of them singletons.

This chain uses TRBV7-2 with TRBJ2-3; D is possibly TRBD2 (6 bases). The sample comprised blood. The TCR comes from a human donor in good health. CDR3 residues: CASSWAGTRSTDTQYF. CDR3 coding DNA: TGTGCCAGCAGCTGGGCCGGGACTCGCAGCACAGATACGCAGTATTTT. Full variable domain (remainder filled in from reference TRBV7-2 and TRBJ2-3): GAGVSQSPSNKVTEKGKDVELRCDPISGHTALYWYRQSLGQGLEFLIYFQGNSAPDKSGLPSDRFSAERTGGSVSTLTIQRTQQEDSAVYLCASSWAGTRSTDTQYFGPGTRLTVL.